Listed here are 20 T cell receptor beta chains from one sample, sequenced in a study of cytomegalovirus exposure and HLA in healthy donors. The PCR was carried out with 60 Vbeta primers and 13 Jbeta primers. Sequencing was performed with immunoSEQ multiplex PCR; in TCRdb, only in-frame clones are kept and a portion is missing. The sample has fewer than 150,000 clones, around 63% seen once. The specimen was PBMCs. These receptors all come from a human donor in good health.

J is TRBJ1-1 and V is TRBV7-2, with 7 bases fitting TRBD1. Unmatched junction bases numbered 4, after V lost 5 bases and J lost 4 bases. Germline V CDR1 and CDR2: SGHTA, FQGNSA. The CDR3 contains 13 residues. CDR3: CASSQDRLTEAFF. For the CDR3, the DNA is TGTGCCAGCAGCCAGGACAGGCTCACTGAAGCTTTCTTT.

A single count supports this clone. The chain uses TRBV19 and TRBJ2-1, with 8 bases aligning to TRBD2. The CDR3 is 14 residues long. Germline lookup yields CDR1 LNHDA and CDR2 SQIVND (reference sequence). The ends lost 1 base at V and 7 bases at J; junction bases unmatched: 3. The CDR3 protein is CASSIVLAANEQFF. Written as DNA, the CDR3 is TGTGCCAGTAGTATAGTACTAGCGGCGAATGAGCAGTTCTTC. The entire variable domain, with the rest obtained from reference TRBV19 and TRBJ2-1, is as follows: DGGITQSPKYLFRKEGQNVTLSCEQNLNHDAMYWYRQDPGQGLRLIYYSQIVNDFQKGDIAEGYSVSREKKESFPLTVTSAQKNPTAFYLCASSIVLAANEQFFGPGTRLTVL.

The V and J genes are TRBV29-1 and TRBJ2-3; 8 positions agree with TRBD1. This CDR3 spans 14 amino acids. Germline V CDR1 and CDR2: SQVTM, ANQGSEA. The ends lost 3 bases at V and 5 bases at J; junction bases unmatched: 7. For the CDR3, the DNA is TGCAGCGTTGAGGGGAACAGGGGGTTAGATACGCAGTATTTT. Its protein is CSVEGNRGLDTQYF.

The CDR3 bases are TGTGCCAGTAGTATAGCCTCCAACATATACAATGAGCAGTTCTTC. Protein product: CASSIASNIYNEQFF. The V call is TRBV19, the J call TRBJ2-1; D is undetermined. V was clipped by 1 base and J by 4 bases, with 11 bases between them. This CDR3 has 15 amino acids. CDR1 is LNHDA, CDR2 SQIVND, per germline (reference sequence). The full variable domain, rest sourced from reference TRBV19 and TRBJ2-1, is DGGITQSPKYLFRKEGQNVTLSCEQNLNHDAMYWYRQDPGQGLRLIYYSQIVNDFQKGDIAEGYSVSREKKESFPLTVTSAQKNPTAFYLCASSIASNIYNEQFFGPGTRLTVL.

The CDR3 is CASSLGSGVGDTQYF. The CDR3 coding sequence is TGTGCCAGCAGCTTGGGGTCCGGGGTGGGAGATACGCAGTATTTT. This rearrangement joins TRBV5-8 to TRBJ2-3; D is possibly TRBD2 (5 bases). The germline V gene has CDR1 SGHTS and CDR2 YDEGEE. The CDR3 extends over 15 amino acids. V lost 0 bases and J lost 5, with 13 bases in between.

The rearrangement links TRBV28 to TRBJ2-1, with TRBD1 as a possible D gene (6 bases). Trimming stripped 1 base from V and 8 bases from J, with 15 bases between. The CDR3 covers 15 residues. The germline CDR1 and CDR2 sequences are MDHEN and SYDVKM. CDR3 DNA: TGTGCCAGCAGTTTATCAGGGGAACGGAACGATGAGCAGTTCTTC. This gives the protein CASSLSGERNDEQFF.

The rearrangement links TRBV18 to TRBJ1-5, with a weak D call TRBD1 (6 bases). The CDR3 has 15 residues. Germline CDR1 reads KGHSH; CDR2 reads LQKENI. V shed 6 bases and J shed 4 bases, with 16 bases lying between them. CDR3 nucleotide sequence: TGTGCCAGCTCGTTAGGGCCAGGGGTTAATCAGCCCCAGCATTTT. Its protein is CASSLGPGVNQPQHF.

This rearrangement joins TRBV4-1 to TRBJ2-7, with D tentatively TRBD2 (5 bases). Germline loops: CDR1 MGHRA, CDR2 YSYEKL. This CDR3 has 18 amino acids. The V end was cut by 3 bases, the J end by 0 bases, with 21 bases between. CDR3 sequence: CASSHRAQGRDSSYEQYF. DNA for the CDR3: TGCGCCAGCAGCCATCGGGCCCAAGGTCGGGATAGCTCCTACGAGCAGTACTTC.

The genes are TRBV27 and TRBJ2-3; a possible D gene is TRBD2 (5 bases). V shed 1 base and J shed 1 base, with 9 bases lying between them. Germline V CDR1 and CDR2: MNHEY, SMNVEV (reference sequence). The CDR3 runs 15 residues. In nucleotides, the CDR3 is TGTGCCAGCAGTTTATTAGCGTTTGGCACAGATACGCAGTATTTT. Encoded protein: CASSLLAFGTDTQYF.

The rearrangement joins TRBV5-1 to TRBJ2-5; D perhaps matches TRBD2 (6 bases). Per germline, CDR1 SGHRS and CDR2 YFSETQ. V shed 1 base and J shed 2 bases, with 12 bases lying between them. The CDR3 runs 15 residues. CDR3 sequence reads: CASSLTSSQQETQYF. CDR3 bases: TGCGCCAGCAGCTTGACTAGCAGTCAACAAGAGACCCAGTACTTC.

The CDR3 is CALGRQGATEAFF. The CDR3 DNA follows: TGTGCCTTGGGGCGACAGGGTGCGACTGAAGCTTTCTTT. The chain combines TRBV7-2 with TRBJ1-1; TRBD1 agrees at 7 bases. CDR3 length equals 13 residues. Germline V gives CDR1 SGHTA, CDR2 FQGNSA. The ends lost 11 bases at V and 5 bases at J; junction bases unmatched: 11.

The rearrangement links TRBV7-8 to TRBJ2-7, with TRBD2 matching 16 bases. The CDR3 has 16 residues. Germline V lookup: CDR1 SGHVS, CDR2 FQNEAQ. Unmatched junction bases numbered 5, after V lost 3 bases and J lost 6 bases. The CDR3 bases are TGTGCCAGCAGCTTGGGACTAGCGGGAGGGCCTGGCGAGCAGTACTTC. Translation gives CASSLGLAGGPGEQYF.

This chain links TRBV10-3 with TRBJ2-3, with 13 bases lining up with TRBD2. V shed 3 bases, J shed 2 bases, and the junction held 8 bases outside the gene matches. The CDR3 length is 18 residues. CDR1 and CDR2 from the germline V gene are ENHRY and SYGVKD. The CDR3, as DNA: TGTGCCATCAGTGATCGTGGGACTAGCGGGATTGTCACAGATACGCAGTATTTT. It specifies CAISDRGTSGIVTDTQYF.

This clone was picked up one time. This chain joins TRBV9 and TRBJ2-7; TRBD1 matches 12 bases. Germline assignment: CDR1 SGDLS and CDR2 YYNGEE. This CDR3 contains 16 residues. Trimming took 3 bases from V and 4 from J; bases not matched to a gene: 8. The CDR3 spells CASSAFPGQGAYEQYF. The CDR3 nucleotides are TGTGCCAGCAGCGCTTTCCCGGGACAGGGGGCTTACGAGCAGTACTTC.

The chain is built from TRBV14 and TRBJ2-1; D uncertain. Trimming pared 8 bases from V and 2 bases from J, leaving 7 bases between. This CDR3 has 12 residues. The germline gives CDR1 SGHDN, CDR2 FVKESK. The CDR3 nucleotides are TGTGCCAGCTCCAACACCTACAATGAGCAGTTCTTC. Translated, it gives CASSNTYNEQFF.

The chain joins TRBV6-6 to TRBJ2-3; D is unresolved. This CDR3 has 11 amino acids. V lost 10 bases and J lost 5, with 10 bases in between. Germline CDR1 is MNHNY and CDR2 is SVGAGI (reference sequence). CDR3 sequence: CATQLLDTQYF. The CDR3 region has the DNA TGTGCCACCCAACTACTAGATACGCAGTATTTT.

The chain combines TRBV28 with TRBJ2-3; 12 nucleotides agree with TRBD2. This CDR3 is 14 amino acids long. The germline gives CDR1 MDHEN, CDR2 SYDVKM. The V segment lost 4 bases and the J segment 4 bases; nucleotides outside the gene matches: 0. The CDR3 spells CASSSSGRADTQYF. The CDR3 DNA follows: TGTGCCAGCAGTTCTAGCGGGAGGGCAGATACGCAGTATTTT.

The V and J genes are TRBV2 and TRBJ2-5; D gene unclear. This CDR3 is built from 14 residues. Germline assignment: CDR1 SNHLY and CDR2 FYNNEI. Trimming stripped 1 base from V and 0 bases from J, with 6 bases between. CDR3 DNA sequence: TGTGCCAGCAGTGAAGGGCGGAACCAAGAGACCCAGTACTTC. The encoded protein is CASSEGRNQETQYF.

A single count supports this clone. This chain joins TRBV28 and TRBJ2-7; 11 bases map to TRBD1. Germline loops: CDR1 MDHEN, CDR2 SYDVKM. The length of the CDR3 is 16 residues. Trimming cost V 2 bases and J 0 bases; bases outside gene matches: 3. The CDR3 here is CASSLEGQGVSYEQYF. The DNA for the CDR3 is TGTGCCAGCAGTTTAGAGGGACAGGGGGTCTCCTACGAGCAGTACTTC.

The chain is built from TRBV5-4 and TRBJ2-7; TRBD1 might be the D (6 bases). Germline CDR1 SGHNT, CDR2 YYREEE (reference sequence). V was clipped by 5 bases and J by 5 bases, with 17 bases between them. CDR3 size: 14 residues. The CDR3 DNA sequence: TGTGCCAGCAGTCGCAGGGGCTCTCCGAACGAGCAGTACTTC. It translates to CASSRRGSPNEQYF.